A selection of T cell receptor beta chains follows, all from one sample in a study of T cell responses to AZD1222 COVID-19 vaccine. The method was immunoSEQ multiplex PCR; TCRdb's version includes in-frame clones alone and lacks a portion of them. The sample shows roughly 140,000 clones, over 70% of them seen only once. Sequenced here: peripheral blood, sampled 28 days after the second AZD1222 dose. The source is an adult who received the AZD1222 COVID-19 vaccine. CDR3s include the opening cysteine and the closing phenylalanine or tryptophan. The D gene is left open where the match is weak. The size field is filled for only some rows; it gives once, few, many or a size class.

clone size: -; J gene: TRBJ2-7; D gene: TRBD2; V gene: TRBV4-3; CDR3 protein: CASSQATGTTSQQYF; CDR3 DNA: TGCGCCAGCAGCCAAGCCACCGGGACTACCTCTCAGCAGTACTTC
clone size: -; J gene: TRBJ2-1; D gene: -; V gene: TRBV20-1; CDR3 protein: CSADAHNEQFF; CDR3 DNA: TGCAGTGCCGACGCACACAATGAGCAGTTCTTC
clone size: -; J gene: TRBJ2-5; D gene: TRBD1; V gene: TRBV10-3; CDR3 protein: CAISEADRGETQYF; CDR3 DNA: TGTGCCATCAGTGAGGCGGACAGGGGGGAGACCCAGTACTTC
clone size: -; J gene: TRBJ2-1; D gene: TRBD2; V gene: TRBV3-1/TRBV3-2; CDR3 protein: CASSQEASGSREQFF; CDR3 DNA: TGTGCCAGCAGCCAAGAGGCTAGCGGGAGCAGAGAGCAGTTCTTC
clone size: once; J gene: TRBJ2-2; D gene: -; V gene: TRBV10-3; CDR3 protein: CAIRQIPTVNTGELFF; CDR3 DNA: TGTGCCATCAGACAAATACCGACAGTTAACACCGGGGAGCTGTTTTTT
clone size: -; J gene: TRBJ2-2; D gene: -; V gene: TRBV5-1; CDR3 protein: CASSLLNTGELFF; CDR3 DNA: TGCGCCAGCAGCTTGTTGAACACCGGGGAGCTGTTTTTT
clone size: few; J gene: TRBJ1-1; D gene: -; V gene: TRBV29-1; CDR3 protein: CSARIQGMNTEAFF; CDR3 DNA: TGCAGCGCAAGAATACAGGGCATGAACACTGAAGCTTTCTTT
clone size: -; J gene: TRBJ2-2; D gene: TRBD1; V gene: TRBV6-2/TRBV6-3; CDR3 protein: CASSRTGGTGELFF; CDR3 DNA: TGTGCCAGCAGCAGGACAGGGGGAACCGGGGAGCTGTTTTTT
clone size: -; J gene: TRBJ2-1; D gene: TRBD2; V gene: TRBV28; CDR3 protein: CASPGGREDEQFF; CDR3 DNA: TGTGCCAGCCCTGGGGGGCGGGAGGATGAGCAGTTCTTC
clone size: -; J gene: TRBJ1-5; D gene: -; V gene: TRBV6-5; CDR3 protein: CASSYSKGQPQHF; CDR3 DNA: TGTGCCAGCAGTTACTCGAAAGGTCAGCCCCAGCATTTT
clone size: -; J gene: TRBJ1-6; D gene: -; V gene: TRBV30; CDR3 protein: CAWSGDGPLHF; CDR3 DNA: TGTGCCTGGAGTGGGGATGGACCCCTCCACTTT
clone size: -; J gene: TRBJ2-7; D gene: TRBD2; V gene: TRBV7-9; CDR3 protein: CASSSTSTAYEQYF; CDR3 DNA: TGTGCCAGCAGCTCGACTAGCACCGCCTACGAGCAGTACTTC
clone size: -; J gene: TRBJ2-5; D gene: -; V gene: TRBV7-2; CDR3 protein: CASSSHFGGRGETQYF; CDR3 DNA: TGTGCCAGCAGCTCTCACTTTGGCGGACGGGGGGAGACCCAGTACTTC
clone size: -; J gene: TRBJ1-4; D gene: -; V gene: TRBV6-2/TRBV6-3; CDR3 protein: CASSTTQDGFNEKLFF; CDR3 DNA: TGTGCCAGCAGCACCACCCAGGACGGATTTAATGAAAAACTGTTTTTT
clone size: -; J gene: TRBJ1-3; D gene: -; V gene: TRBV15; CDR3 protein: CATPRMRNTIYF; CDR3 DNA: TGTGCCACTCCCCGTATGCGAAACACCATATATTTT
clone size: -; J gene: TRBJ2-1; D gene: TRBD2; V gene: TRBV3-1/TRBV3-2; CDR3 protein: CASSQNSGSRNEQFF; CDR3 DNA: TGTGCCAGCAGCCAAAATAGCGGGAGTCGGAATGAGCAGTTCTTC
clone size: once; J gene: TRBJ2-1; D gene: TRBD2; V gene: TRBV19; CDR3 protein: CASSIDRTSPAPPVRYNEQFF; CDR3 DNA: TGTGCCAGTAGTATAGATAGGACTAGTCCGGCGCCCCCCGTACGTTACAATGAGCAGTTCTTC
clone size: once; J gene: TRBJ2-7; D gene: -; V gene: TRBV5-8; CDR3 protein: CASSPGGTMSYEQYF; CDR3 DNA: TGTGCCAGCAGCCCTGGGGGGACAATGTCCTACGAGCAGTACTTC
clone size: -; J gene: TRBJ2-6; D gene: -; V gene: TRBV5-1; CDR3 protein: CASSLWVSGANVLTF; CDR3 DNA: TGCGCCAGCAGCTTGTGGGTATCTGGGGCCAACGTCCTGACTTTC
clone size: -; J gene: TRBJ1-2; D gene: TRBD1; V gene: TRBV29-1; CDR3 protein: CSAGTVKGRGYTF; CDR3 DNA: TGCAGCGCCGGGACAGTCAAAGGGAGGGGCTACACCTTC
clone size: -; J gene: TRBJ2-1; D gene: -; V gene: TRBV5-4; CDR3 protein: CASTVGQGRNEQFF; CDR3 DNA: TGTGCCTCCACCGTAGGGCAGGGGAGGAATGAGCAGTTCTTC
clone size: -; J gene: TRBJ2-1; D gene: -; V gene: TRBV7-8; CDR3 protein: CASSFRDNRYNEQFF; CDR3 DNA: TGTGCCAGCAGCTTCCGGGACAACCGTTACAATGAGCAGTTCTTC
clone size: -; J gene: TRBJ1-3; D gene: -; V gene: TRBV5-1; CDR3 protein: CASSLVVGSSGNTIYF; CDR3 DNA: TGCGCCAGCAGCTTGGTCGTCGGGAGTTCAGGAAACACCATATATTTT
clone size: once; J gene: TRBJ1-1; D gene: -; V gene: TRBV7-8; CDR3 protein: CASSLAHMNTEAFF; CDR3 DNA: TGTGCCAGCAGCTTAGCACACATGAACACTGAAGCTTTCTTT
clone size: -; J gene: TRBJ1-1; D gene: TRBD1; V gene: TRBV4-2; CDR3 protein: CASSLGQGVSRNTEAFF; CDR3 DNA: TGTGCCAGCAGCCTGGGACAGGGGGTATCGCGGAACACTGAAGCTTTCTTT
clone size: -; J gene: TRBJ1-1; D gene: TRBD1; V gene: TRBV5-1; CDR3 protein: CASSLQGGNTEAFF; CDR3 DNA: TGCGCCAGCAGCTTGCAGGGGGGAAACACTGAAGCTTTCTTT
clone size: -; J gene: TRBJ2-1; D gene: -; V gene: TRBV9; CDR3 protein: CASSEEGLGSYNEQFF; CDR3 DNA: TGTGCCAGCAGCGAGGAGGGGTTGGGCTCCTACAATGAGCAGTTCTTC
clone size: -; J gene: TRBJ1-5; D gene: -; V gene: TRBV2; CDR3 protein: CASREWGNQPQHF; CDR3 DNA: TGTGCCAGCAGGGAGTGGGGAAATCAGCCCCAGCATTTT
clone size: -; J gene: TRBJ1-2; D gene: -; V gene: TRBV19; CDR3 protein: CASSLTASLGYTF; CDR3 DNA: TGTGCCAGTAGTTTGACAGCCTCCCTTGGCTACACCTTC
clone size: -; J gene: TRBJ1-1; D gene: -; V gene: TRBV10-3; CDR3 protein: CAITNRAVTEAFF; CDR3 DNA: TGTGCCATCACTAACAGGGCGGTCACTGAAGCTTTCTTT
clone size: -; J gene: TRBJ2-7; D gene: TRBD1; V gene: TRBV5-5; CDR3 protein: CASSLTGVTYEQYF; CDR3 DNA: TGTGCCAGCAGCTTAACAGGGGTTACCTACGAGCAGTACTTC
clone size: -; J gene: TRBJ1-3; D gene: -; V gene: TRBV9; CDR3 protein: CASSRSGQISGNTIYF; CDR3 DNA: TGTGCCAGCAGCAGAAGCGGACAGATCTCTGGAAACACCATATATTTT
clone size: -; J gene: TRBJ2-4; D gene: TRBD1; V gene: TRBV27; CDR3 protein: CASRTGRENIQYF; CDR3 DNA: TGTGCCAGCAGGACAGGGCGGGAAAACATTCAGTACTTC
clone size: -; J gene: TRBJ1-1; D gene: -; V gene: TRBV2; CDR3 protein: CASIIQGSGTEAFF; CDR3 DNA: TGTGCCAGCATCATTCAGGGCTCGGGGACTGAAGCTTTCTTT
clone size: once; J gene: TRBJ2-1; D gene: TRBD2; V gene: TRBV11-3; CDR3 protein: CASSLSGLAGGGNEQFF; CDR3 DNA: TGTGCCAGCAGCTTATCGGGACTAGCGGGAGGGGGAAATGAGCAGTTCTTC
clone size: -; J gene: TRBJ2-2; D gene: TRBD2; V gene: TRBV7-9; CDR3 protein: CASSRRAGADTGELFF; CDR3 DNA: TGTGCCAGCAGCCGCCGAGCGGGAGCGGATACCGGGGAGCTGTTTTTT
clone size: few; J gene: TRBJ1-2; D gene: TRBD1; V gene: TRBV3-1/TRBV3-2; CDR3 protein: CASSQGDSYGYTF; CDR3 DNA: TGTGCCAGCAGCCAAGGGGACAGCTATGGCTACACCTTC
clone size: -; J gene: TRBJ2-3; D gene: TRBD2; V gene: TRBV5-4; CDR3 protein: CASSFLADSTDTQYF; CDR3 DNA: TGTGCCAGCAGCTTCCTAGCGGATAGCACAGATACGCAGTATTTT
clone size: -; J gene: TRBJ1-1; D gene: -; V gene: TRBV4-3; CDR3 protein: CASSVIMDTEAFF; CDR3 DNA: TGCGCCAGCAGCGTAATCATGGACACTGAAGCTTTCTTT
clone size: -; J gene: TRBJ2-7; D gene: TRBD2; V gene: TRBV3-1/TRBV3-2; CDR3 protein: CASSRGTSGRSSYEQYF; CDR3 DNA: TGTGCCAGCAGCCGGGGGACTAGCGGGAGGAGCTCCTACGAGCAGTACTTC
clone size: -; J gene: TRBJ2-4; D gene: -; V gene: TRBV29-1; CDR3 protein: CSVYEPLSIQYF; CDR3 DNA: TGCAGCGTTTACGAGCCCTTAAGCATTCAGTACTTC
clone size: -; J gene: TRBJ1-5; D gene: -; V gene: TRBV19; CDR3 protein: CASDPGRDYSNQPQHF; CDR3 DNA: TGTGCCAGTGACCCGGGGAGGGATTATAGCAATCAGCCCCAGCATTTT
clone size: -; J gene: TRBJ2-4; D gene: -; V gene: TRBV27; CDR3 protein: CASRGRTSDKANIQYF; CDR3 DNA: TGTGCCAGCCGAGGAAGAACTTCGGACAAGGCAAACATTCAGTACTTC
clone size: -; J gene: TRBJ2-7; D gene: TRBD2; V gene: TRBV7-2; CDR3 protein: CASSIRTSGRVGTLLF; CDR3 DNA: TGTGCCAGCAGCATACGGACTAGCGGGAGGGTCGGGACCCTTCTTTTC
clone size: few; J gene: TRBJ2-1; D gene: -; V gene: TRBV2; CDR3 protein: CASSEVGWEISSYNEQFF; CDR3 DNA: TGTGCCAGCAGTGAAGTTGGGTGGGAGATAAGCTCCTACAATGAGCAGTTCTTC
clone size: once; J gene: TRBJ2-5; D gene: TRBD1; V gene: TRBV24-1; CDR3 protein: CATSDPTGAGETQYF; CDR3 DNA: TGTGCCACCAGTGATCCCACAGGGGCCGGGGAGACCCAGTACTTC
clone size: -; J gene: TRBJ1-1; D gene: TRBD1; V gene: TRBV7-2; CDR3 protein: CASSPRTGSEAFF; CDR3 DNA: TGTGCCAGCAGCCCGAGGACAGGGAGTGAAGCTTTCTTT
clone size: -; J gene: TRBJ1-2; D gene: -; V gene: TRBV9; CDR3 protein: CASSVFDGYGYTF; CDR3 DNA: TGTGCCAGCAGCGTGTTTGACGGCTATGGCTACACCTTC
clone size: many; J gene: TRBJ1-3; D gene: TRBD1; V gene: TRBV11-2; CDR3 protein: CASSLSPGGSGNTIYF; CDR3 DNA: TGTGCCAGCAGCTTATCTCCAGGGGGCTCTGGAAACACCATATATTTT
clone size: -; J gene: TRBJ2-1; D gene: -; V gene: TRBV2; CDR3 protein: CASREILVGEQFF; CDR3 DNA: TGTGCCAGCAGGGAGATCCTTGTGGGTGAGCAGTTCTTC
clone size: -; J gene: TRBJ1-5; D gene: -; V gene: TRBV28; CDR3 protein: CASSLGGVDSNQPQHF; CDR3 DNA: TGTGCCAGCAGTTTGGGTGGAGTCGACAGCAATCAGCCCCAGCATTTT
clone size: -; J gene: TRBJ1-1; D gene: -; V gene: TRBV19; CDR3 protein: CASSISGRENTEAFF; CDR3 DNA: TGTGCCAGTAGTATAAGTGGCAGGGAAAACACTGAAGCTTTCTTT